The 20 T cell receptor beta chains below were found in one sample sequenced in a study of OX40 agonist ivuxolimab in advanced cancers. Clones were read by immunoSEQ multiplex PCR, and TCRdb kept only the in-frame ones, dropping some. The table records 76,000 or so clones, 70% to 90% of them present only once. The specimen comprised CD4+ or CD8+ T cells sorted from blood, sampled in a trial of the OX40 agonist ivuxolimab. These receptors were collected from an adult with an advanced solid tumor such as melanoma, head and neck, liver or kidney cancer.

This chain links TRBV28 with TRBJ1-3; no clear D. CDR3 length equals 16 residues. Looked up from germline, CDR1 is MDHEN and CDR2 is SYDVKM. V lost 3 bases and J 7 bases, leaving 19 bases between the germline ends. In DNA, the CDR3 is TGTGCCAGCAGTTTGGGAGAGGGAGTAGGATGGAACACCATATATTTT. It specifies CASSLGEGVGWNTIYF.

CDR3 residues: CASSETYGYTF. The CDR3 DNA reads as TGTGCCAGCAGTGAGACCTATGGCTACACCTTC. V is TRBV2 and J is TRBJ1-2; D call uncertain. This CDR3 region has 11 residues. V was pared by 3 bases and J by 4 bases, with 3 bases between. Germline lookup yields CDR1 SNHLY and CDR2 FYNNEI. Together with reference TRBV2 and TRBJ1-2, the CDR3 gives the full variable domain: EPEVTQTPSHQVTQMGQEVILRCVPISNHLYFYWYRQILGQKVEFLVSFYNNEISEKSEIFDDQFSVERPDGSNFTLKIRSTKLEDSAMYFCASSETYGYTFGSGTRLTVV.

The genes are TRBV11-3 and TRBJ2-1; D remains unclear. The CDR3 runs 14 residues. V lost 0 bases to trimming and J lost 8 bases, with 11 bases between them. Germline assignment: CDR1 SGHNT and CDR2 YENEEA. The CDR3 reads CASSLEQVVDEQFF. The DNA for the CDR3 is TGTGCCAGCAGCTTAGAGCAGGTGGTAGATGAGCAGTTCTTC.

CDR3 DNA: TGTGCCTGGACTACGGACGGGGGGCTATATGGCTACACCTTC. It is translated as CAWTTDGGLYGYTF. V is TRBV30 and J is TRBJ1-2; the D gene is possibly TRBD1 (6 bases). The CDR3 is 14 amino acids. CDR1 is GTSNPN, CDR2 SVGIG, per germline (reference sequence). Trimming left V 4 bases short and J 5 bases short, with 17 bases between.

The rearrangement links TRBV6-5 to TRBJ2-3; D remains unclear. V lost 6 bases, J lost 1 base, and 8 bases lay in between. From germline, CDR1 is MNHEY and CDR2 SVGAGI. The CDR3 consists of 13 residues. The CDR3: CASRSSGTDTQYF. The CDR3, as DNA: TGTGCCAGCAGATCTTCGGGCACAGATACGCAGTATTTT.

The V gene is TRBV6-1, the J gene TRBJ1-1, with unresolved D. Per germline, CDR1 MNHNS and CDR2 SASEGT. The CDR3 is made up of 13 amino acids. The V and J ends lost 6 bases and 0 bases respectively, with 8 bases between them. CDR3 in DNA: TGTGCCAGCAGAACAGATATGAACACTGAAGCTTTCTTT. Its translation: CASRTDMNTEAFF.

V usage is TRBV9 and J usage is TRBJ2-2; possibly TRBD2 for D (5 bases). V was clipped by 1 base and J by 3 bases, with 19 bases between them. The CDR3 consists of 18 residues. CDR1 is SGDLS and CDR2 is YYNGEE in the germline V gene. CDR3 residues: CASSVNIQREPHTGELFF. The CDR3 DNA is TGTGCCAGCAGCGTAAACATTCAAAGGGAGCCGCACACCGGGGAGCTGTTTTTT.

The CDR3 here is CASSIVRDYGYTF. The CDR3 DNA follows: TGTGCCAGTAGTATTGTACGGGACTATGGCTACACCTTC. The rearrangement links TRBV19 to TRBJ1-2; D is undetermined. The CDR3 contains 13 residues. Germline CDR1 and CDR2: LNHDA and SQIVND (reference sequence). Trimming took off 3 bases at V and 3 bases at J, with 8 bases between the two ends.

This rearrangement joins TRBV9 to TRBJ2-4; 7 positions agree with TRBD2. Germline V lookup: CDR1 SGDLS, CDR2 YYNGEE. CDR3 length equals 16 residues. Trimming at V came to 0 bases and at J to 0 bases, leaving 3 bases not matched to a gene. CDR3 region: CASSVGLAEAKNIQYF. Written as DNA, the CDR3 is TGTGCCAGCAGCGTAGGGCTAGCGGAAGCCAAAAACATTCAGTACTTC.

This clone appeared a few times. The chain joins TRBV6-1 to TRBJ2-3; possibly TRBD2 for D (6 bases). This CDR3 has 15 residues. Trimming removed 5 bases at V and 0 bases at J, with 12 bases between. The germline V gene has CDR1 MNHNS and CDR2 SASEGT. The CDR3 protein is CASSHRGYSTDTQYF. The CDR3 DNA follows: TGTGCCAGCAGTCACCGGGGGTATAGCACAGATACGCAGTATTTT.

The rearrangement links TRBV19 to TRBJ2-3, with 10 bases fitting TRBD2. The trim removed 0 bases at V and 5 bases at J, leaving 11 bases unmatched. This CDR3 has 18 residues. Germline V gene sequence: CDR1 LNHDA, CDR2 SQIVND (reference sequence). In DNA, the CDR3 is TGTGCCAGTAGTATAGACACACCTAGCGGGAGCGTCTTAGATACGCAGTATTTT. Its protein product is CASSIDTPSGSVLDTQYF.

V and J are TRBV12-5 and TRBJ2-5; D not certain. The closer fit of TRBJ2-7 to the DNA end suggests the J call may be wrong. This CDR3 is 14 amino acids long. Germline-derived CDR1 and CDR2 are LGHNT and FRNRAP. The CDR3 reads CASGSPQSSYEQYF. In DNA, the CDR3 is TGTGCTAGTGGGAGCCCACAGAGCTCCTACGAGCAGTACTTC.

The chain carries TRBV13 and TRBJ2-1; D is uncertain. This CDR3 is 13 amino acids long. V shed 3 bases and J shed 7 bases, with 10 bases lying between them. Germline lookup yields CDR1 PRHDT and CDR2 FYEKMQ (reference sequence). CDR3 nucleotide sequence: TGTGCCAGCAGCTTCTCTGAAAAGAATGAGCAGTTCTTC. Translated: CASSFSEKNEQFF.

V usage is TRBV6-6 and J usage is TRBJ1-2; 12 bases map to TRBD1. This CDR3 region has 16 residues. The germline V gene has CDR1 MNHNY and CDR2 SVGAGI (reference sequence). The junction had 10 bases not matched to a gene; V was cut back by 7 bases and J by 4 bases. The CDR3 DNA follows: TGTGCCAGCAATCCCTCCGGGACAGGGGGCTTCTATGGCTACACCTTC. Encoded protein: CASNPSGTGGFYGYTF.

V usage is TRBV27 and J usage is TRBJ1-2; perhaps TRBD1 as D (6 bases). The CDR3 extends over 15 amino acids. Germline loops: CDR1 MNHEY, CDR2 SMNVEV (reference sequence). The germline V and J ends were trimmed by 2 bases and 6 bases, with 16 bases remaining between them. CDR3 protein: CASSLTGHLYNGYTF. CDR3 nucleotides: TGTGCCAGCAGTTTAACGGGACACCTTTACAATGGCTACACCTTC.

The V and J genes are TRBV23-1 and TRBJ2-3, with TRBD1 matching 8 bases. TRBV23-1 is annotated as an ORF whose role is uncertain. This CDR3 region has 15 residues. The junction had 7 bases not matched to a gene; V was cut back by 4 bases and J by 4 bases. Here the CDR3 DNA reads TGCGCCAGCAGTCCAGGGGGCGCTTGTGCAGATACGCAGTATTTT. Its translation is CASSPGGACADTQYF.

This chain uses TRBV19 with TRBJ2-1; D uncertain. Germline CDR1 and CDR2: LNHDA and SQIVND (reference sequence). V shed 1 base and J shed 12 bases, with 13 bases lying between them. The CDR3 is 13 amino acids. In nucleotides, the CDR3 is TGTGCCAGTAGTATAGTCCCACCGTTTTGGCAGTTCTTC. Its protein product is CASSIVPPFWQFF.

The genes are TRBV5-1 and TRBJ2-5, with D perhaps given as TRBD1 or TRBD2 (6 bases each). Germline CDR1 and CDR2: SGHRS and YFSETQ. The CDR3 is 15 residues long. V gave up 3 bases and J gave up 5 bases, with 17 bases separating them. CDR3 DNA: TGCGCCAGCAGCTCCTACGGGGGCCCCGGGGAGACCCAGTACTTC. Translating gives CASSSYGGPGETQYF.

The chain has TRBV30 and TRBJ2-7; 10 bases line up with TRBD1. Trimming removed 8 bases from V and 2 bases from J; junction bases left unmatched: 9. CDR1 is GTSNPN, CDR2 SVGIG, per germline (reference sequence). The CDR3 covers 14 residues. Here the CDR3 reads CAGSTGTGAYEQYF. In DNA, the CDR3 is TGTGCCGGTTCGACCGGGACAGGGGCCTACGAGCAGTACTTC.

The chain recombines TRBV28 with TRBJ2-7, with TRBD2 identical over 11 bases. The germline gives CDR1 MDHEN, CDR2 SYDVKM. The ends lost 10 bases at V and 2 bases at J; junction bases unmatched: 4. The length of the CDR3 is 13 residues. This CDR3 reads CATLLAGAYEQYF. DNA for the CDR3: TGTGCCACCCTACTAGCGGGAGCCTACGAGCAGTACTTC.